A selection of T cell receptor beta chains follows, all from one sample in a study of T cell responses to AZD1222 COVID-19 vaccine. Measured with immunoSEQ multiplex PCR; TCRdb has only the in-frame clones, and not every one. This sample has more than 250,000 clones, with roughly 93% found just once. Sequencing used peripheral blood, obtained on day 0 of AZD1222 vaccination. These receptor sequences come from an adult in good health. CDR3s include the opening cysteine and the closing phenylalanine or tryptophan. The D gene is left open where the match is weak. Only part of the rows carry a size: once, few, many, or a class if the clone is expanded.

TRBJ1-6,-,15,TRBV10-2,-,CASSESTGLGSPLHF,TGCGCCAGCAGTGAGTCGACAGGCTTGGGCTCACCCCTCCACTTT
TRBJ1-4,-,15,TRBV27,-,CASSLTPATNEKLFF,TGTGCCAGCAGTTTAACTCCTGCAACTAATGAAAAACTGTTTTTT
TRBJ2-2,-,16,TRBV10-3,TRBD2,CAISESRTGGTGELFF,TGTGCCATCAGTGAGTCGAGGACCGGGGGGACCGGGGAGCTGTTTTTT
TRBJ2-3,-,17,TRBV5-1,TRBD1,CASSFLPTGGGTDTQYF,TGCGCCAGCAGCTTTCTACCGACAGGGGGCGGAACAGATACGCAGTATTTT
TRBJ2-7,-,14,TRBV27,-,CASSLSGSSYEQYF,TGTGCCAGCAGTTTAAGCGGCTCTTCCTACGAGCAGTACTTC
TRBJ2-6,once,18,TRBV19,-,CASNGLTGLYSGANVLTF,TGTGCCAGTAACGGGCTGACAGGCCTCTACTCTGGGGCCAACGTCCTGACTTTC
TRBJ2-7,-,12,TRBV2,-,CASGGGGYEQYF,TGTGCCAGCGGCGGTGGGGGCTACGAGCAGTACTTC
TRBJ2-3,-,11,TRBV25-1,-,CASSAVGTQYF,TGTGCCAGCAGTGCGGTGGGTACGCAGTATTTT
TRBJ2-7,-,13,TRBV28,-,CASRKQGSYEQYF,TGTGCCAGCAGAAAACAGGGTTCCTACGAGCAGTACTTC
TRBJ1-5,-,15,TRBV19,-,CASRVDRPRNQPQHF,TGTGCCAGTAGAGTTGACAGGCCCCGCAATCAGCCCCAGCATTTT